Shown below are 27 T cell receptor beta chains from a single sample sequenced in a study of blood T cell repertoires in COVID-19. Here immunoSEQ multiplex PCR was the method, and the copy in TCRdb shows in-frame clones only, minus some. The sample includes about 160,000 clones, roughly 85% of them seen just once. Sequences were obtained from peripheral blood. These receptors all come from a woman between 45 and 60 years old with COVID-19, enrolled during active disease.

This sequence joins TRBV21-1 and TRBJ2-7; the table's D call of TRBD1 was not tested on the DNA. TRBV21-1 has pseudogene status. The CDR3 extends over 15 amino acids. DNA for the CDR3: TGTGCCAGCAGCAAACAAGGACAGGGGGACTACGAGCAGTACTTC. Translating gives CASSKQGQGDYEQYF.

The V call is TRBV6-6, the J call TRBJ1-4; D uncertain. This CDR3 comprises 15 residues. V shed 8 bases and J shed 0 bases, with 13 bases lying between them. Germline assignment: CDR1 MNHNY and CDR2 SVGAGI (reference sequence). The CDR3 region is CASQRTGATNEKLFF. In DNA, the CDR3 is TGTGCCAGCCAACGCACCGGGGCAACTAATGAAAAACTGTTTTTT.

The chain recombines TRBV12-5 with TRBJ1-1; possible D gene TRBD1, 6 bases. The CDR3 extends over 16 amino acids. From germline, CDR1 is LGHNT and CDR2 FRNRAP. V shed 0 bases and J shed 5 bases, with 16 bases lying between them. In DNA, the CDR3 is TGTGCTAGTGGTTTGGTACTGGGAACAGGGCGGACTGAAGCTTTCTTT. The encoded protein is CASGLVLGTGRTEAFF.

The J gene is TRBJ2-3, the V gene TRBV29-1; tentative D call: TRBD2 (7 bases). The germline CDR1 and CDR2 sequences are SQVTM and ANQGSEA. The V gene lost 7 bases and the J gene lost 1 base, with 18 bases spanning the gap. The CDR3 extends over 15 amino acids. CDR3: CSGDEGGVGTDTQYF. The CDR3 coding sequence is TGCAGCGGGGATGAGGGGGGGGTTGGCACAGATACGCAGTATTTT.

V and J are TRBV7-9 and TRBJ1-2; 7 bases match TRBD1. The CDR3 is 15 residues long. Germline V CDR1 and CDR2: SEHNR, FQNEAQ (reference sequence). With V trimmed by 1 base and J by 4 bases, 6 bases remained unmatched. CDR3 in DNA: TGTGCCAGCAGCTTAGGTACAGGGGATGGCTATGGCTACACCTTC. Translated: CASSLGTGDGYGYTF. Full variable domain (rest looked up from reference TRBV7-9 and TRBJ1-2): DTGVSQNPRHKITKRGQNVTFRCDPISEHNRLYWYRQTLGQGPEFLTYFQNEAQLEKSRLLSDRFSAERPKGSFSTLEIQRTEQGDSAMYLCASSLGTGDGYGYTFGSGTRLTVV.

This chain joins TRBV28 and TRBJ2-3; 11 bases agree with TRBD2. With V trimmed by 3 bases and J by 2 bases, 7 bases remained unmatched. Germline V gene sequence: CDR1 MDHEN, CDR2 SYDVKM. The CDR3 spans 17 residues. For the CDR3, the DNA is TGTGCCAGCAGTTTCCTGACTAGCGGGGACCCCACAGATACGCAGTATTTT. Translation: CASSFLTSGDPTDTQYF.

CDR3 sequence: CASSPSRVMNTEAFF. CDR3 nucleotide sequence: TGTGCCAGCAGCCCGTCGCGGGTCATGAACACTGAAGCTTTCTTT. This rearrangement joins TRBV3-1 (or the pseudogene TRBV3-2) to TRBJ1-1, with D hard to call. V was pared by 4 bases and J by 0 bases, with 12 bases between. Germline V gives CDR1 LGHDT, CDR2 YNNKEL (reference sequence). The CDR3 has 15 amino acids.

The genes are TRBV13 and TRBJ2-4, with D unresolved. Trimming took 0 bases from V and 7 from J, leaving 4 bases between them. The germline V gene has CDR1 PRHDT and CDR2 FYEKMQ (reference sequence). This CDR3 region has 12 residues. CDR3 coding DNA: TGTGCCAGCAGCTTAGGCCTCAACATTCAGTACTTC. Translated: CASSLGLNIQYF.

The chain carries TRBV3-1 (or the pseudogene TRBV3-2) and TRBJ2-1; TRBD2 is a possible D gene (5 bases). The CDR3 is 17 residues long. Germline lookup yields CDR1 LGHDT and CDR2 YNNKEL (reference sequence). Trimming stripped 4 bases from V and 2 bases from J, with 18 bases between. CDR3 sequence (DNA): TGTGCCAGCAGCCCCTCGGAGGTGATTTGGACCTACAATGAGCAGTTCTTC. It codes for CASSPSEVIWTYNEQFF.

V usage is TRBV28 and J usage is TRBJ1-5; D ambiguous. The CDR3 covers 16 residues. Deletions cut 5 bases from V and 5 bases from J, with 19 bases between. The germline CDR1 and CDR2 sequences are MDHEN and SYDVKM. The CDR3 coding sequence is TGTGCCAGCAGTCCAGGATCAAGAATGTATTATCAGCCCCAGCATTTT. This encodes CASSPGSRMYYQPQHF.

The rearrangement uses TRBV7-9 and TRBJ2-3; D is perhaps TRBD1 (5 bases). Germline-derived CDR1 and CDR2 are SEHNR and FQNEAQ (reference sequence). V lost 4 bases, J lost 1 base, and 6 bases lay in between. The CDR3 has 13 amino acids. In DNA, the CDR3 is TGTGCCAGCAGCTCCAGGGGCACAGATACGCAGTATTTT. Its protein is CASSSRGTDTQYF. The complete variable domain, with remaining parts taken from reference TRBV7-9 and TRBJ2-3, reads DTGVSQNPRHKITKRGQNVTFRCDPISEHNRLYWYRQTLGQGPEFLTYFQNEAQLEKSRLLSDRFSAERPKGSFSTLEIQRTEQGDSAMYLCASSSRGTDTQYFGPGTRLTVL.

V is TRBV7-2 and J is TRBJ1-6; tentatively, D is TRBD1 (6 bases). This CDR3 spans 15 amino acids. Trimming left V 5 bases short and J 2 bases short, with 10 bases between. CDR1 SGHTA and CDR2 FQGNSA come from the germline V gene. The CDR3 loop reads CASSTGQTYNSPLHF. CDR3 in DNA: TGTGCCAGCAGCACCGGACAGACCTATAATTCACCCCTCCACTTT.

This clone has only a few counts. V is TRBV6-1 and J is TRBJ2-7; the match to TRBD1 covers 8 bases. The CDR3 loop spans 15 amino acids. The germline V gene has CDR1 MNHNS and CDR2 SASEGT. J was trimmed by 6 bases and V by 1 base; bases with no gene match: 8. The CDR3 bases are TGTGCCAGCAGTGAAGGGGCAGGGGGCAGTTTCGAGCAGTACTTC. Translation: CASSEGAGGSFEQYF.

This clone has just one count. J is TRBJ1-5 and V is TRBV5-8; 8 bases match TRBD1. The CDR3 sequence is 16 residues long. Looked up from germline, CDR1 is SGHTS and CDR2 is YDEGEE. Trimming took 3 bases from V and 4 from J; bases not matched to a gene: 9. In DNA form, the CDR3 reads TGTGCCAGCAGCTCTTCCGGGACAGGTGGGAATCAGCCCCAGCATTTT. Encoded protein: CASSSSGTGGNQPQHF.

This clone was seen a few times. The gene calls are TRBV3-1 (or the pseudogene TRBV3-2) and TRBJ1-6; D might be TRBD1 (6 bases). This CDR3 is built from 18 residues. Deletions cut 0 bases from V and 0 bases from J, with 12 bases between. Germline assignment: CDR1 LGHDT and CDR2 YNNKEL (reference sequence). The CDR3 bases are TGTGCCAGCAGCCAAGATGGACAGCTCACCTCCTATAATTCACCCCTCCACTTT. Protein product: CASSQDGQLTSYNSPLHF.

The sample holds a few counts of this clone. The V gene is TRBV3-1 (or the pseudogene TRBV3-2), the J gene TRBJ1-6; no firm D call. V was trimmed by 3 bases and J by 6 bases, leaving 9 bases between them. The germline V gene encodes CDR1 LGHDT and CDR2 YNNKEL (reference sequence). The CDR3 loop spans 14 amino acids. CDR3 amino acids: CASSHGLANSPLHF. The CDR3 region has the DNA TGTGCCAGCAGCCATGGGCTCGCTAATTCACCCCTCCACTTT.

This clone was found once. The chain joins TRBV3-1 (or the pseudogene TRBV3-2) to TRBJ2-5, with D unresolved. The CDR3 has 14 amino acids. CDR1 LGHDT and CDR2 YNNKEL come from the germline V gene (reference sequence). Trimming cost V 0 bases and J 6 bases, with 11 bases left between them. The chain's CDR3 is CASSQDSSVKTQYF. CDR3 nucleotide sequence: TGTGCCAGCAGCCAAGATTCGTCAGTGAAGACCCAGTACTTC.

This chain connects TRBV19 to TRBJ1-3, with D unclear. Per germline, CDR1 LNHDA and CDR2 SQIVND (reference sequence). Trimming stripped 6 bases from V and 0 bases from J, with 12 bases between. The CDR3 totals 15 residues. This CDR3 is CASREKQNSGNTIYF. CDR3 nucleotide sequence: TGTGCCAGTAGGGAAAAACAGAACTCTGGAAACACCATATATTTT.

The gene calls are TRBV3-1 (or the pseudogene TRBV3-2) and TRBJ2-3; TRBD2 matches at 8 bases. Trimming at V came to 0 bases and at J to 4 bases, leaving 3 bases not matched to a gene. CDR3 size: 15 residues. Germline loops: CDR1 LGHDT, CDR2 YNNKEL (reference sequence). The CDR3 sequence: CASSQDRGGSDTQYF. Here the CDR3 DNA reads TGTGCCAGCAGCCAAGATCGGGGGGGGTCAGATACGCAGTATTTT.

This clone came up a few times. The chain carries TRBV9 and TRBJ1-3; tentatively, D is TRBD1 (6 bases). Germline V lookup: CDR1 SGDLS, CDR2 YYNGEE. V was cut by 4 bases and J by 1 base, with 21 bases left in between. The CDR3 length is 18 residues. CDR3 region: CASSQLYTGGASGNTIYF. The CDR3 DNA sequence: TGTGCCAGCAGCCAACTATACACGGGGGGCGCATCTGGAAACACCATATATTTT.

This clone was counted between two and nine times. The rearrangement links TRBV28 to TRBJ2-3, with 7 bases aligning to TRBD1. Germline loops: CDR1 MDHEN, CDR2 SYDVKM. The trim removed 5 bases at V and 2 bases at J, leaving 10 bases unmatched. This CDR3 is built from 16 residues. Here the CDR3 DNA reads TGTGCCAGCAGTCCACAGGGGACCAAAGACACAGATACGCAGTATTTT. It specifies CASSPQGTKDTDTQYF.

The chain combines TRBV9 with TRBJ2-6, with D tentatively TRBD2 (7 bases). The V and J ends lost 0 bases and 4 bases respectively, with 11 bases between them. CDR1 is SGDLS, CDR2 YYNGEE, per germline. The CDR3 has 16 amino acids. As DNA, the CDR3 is TGTGCCAGCAGCGTAGTTGGGGGGGCAGGGGCCAACGTCCTGACTTTC. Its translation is CASSVVGGAGANVLTF.

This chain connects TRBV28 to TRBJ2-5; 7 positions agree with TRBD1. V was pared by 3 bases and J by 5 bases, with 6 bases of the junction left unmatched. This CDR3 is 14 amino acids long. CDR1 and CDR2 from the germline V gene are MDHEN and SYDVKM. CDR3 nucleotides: TGTGCCAGCAGTTTGCAGGGGGTAAAGGAGACCCAGTACTTC. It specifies CASSLQGVKETQYF.

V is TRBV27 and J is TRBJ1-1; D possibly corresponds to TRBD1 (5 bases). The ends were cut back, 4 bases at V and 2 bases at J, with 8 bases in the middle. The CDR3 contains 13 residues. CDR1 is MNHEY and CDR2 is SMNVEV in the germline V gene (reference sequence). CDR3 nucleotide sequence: TGTGCCAGCAGTTCGACAGTTAACACTGAAGCTTTCTTT. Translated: CASSSTVNTEAFF.

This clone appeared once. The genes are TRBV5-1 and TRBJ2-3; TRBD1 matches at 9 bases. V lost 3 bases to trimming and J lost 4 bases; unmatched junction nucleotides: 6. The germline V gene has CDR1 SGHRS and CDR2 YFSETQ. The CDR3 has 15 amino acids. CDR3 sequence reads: CASSWGGQGSDTQYF. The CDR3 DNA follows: TGCGCCAGCAGCTGGGGGGGACAGGGCTCAGATACGCAGTATTTT.

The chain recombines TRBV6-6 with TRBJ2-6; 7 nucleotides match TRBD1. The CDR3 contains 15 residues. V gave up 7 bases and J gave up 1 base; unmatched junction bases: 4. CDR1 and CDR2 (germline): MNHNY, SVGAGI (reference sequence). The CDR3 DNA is TGTGCCAGCACTAGGGGGCAATCTGGGGCCAACGTCCTGACTTTC. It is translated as CASTRGQSGANVLTF.

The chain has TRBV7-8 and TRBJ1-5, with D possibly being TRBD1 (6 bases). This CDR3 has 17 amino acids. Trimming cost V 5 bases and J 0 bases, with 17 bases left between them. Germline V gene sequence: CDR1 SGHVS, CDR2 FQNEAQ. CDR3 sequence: CASSRYRDKNSNQPQHF. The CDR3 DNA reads TGTGCCAGCAGCCGGTACCGGGACAAAAATAGCAATCAGCCCCAGCATTTT.